This T cell receptor beta chain was identified in a study of blood T cells in healthy people across ages (dated by TCRdb to between 2015 and 2017). Background on the whole study: In model experiments, template switching captured about one uniquely barcoded TCR beta cDNA molecule for every two T cells. Donors of different ages were randomly distributed across sequencing lanes to avoid experimental bias. Donors were grouped into four age groups: young (average approximately 15 years), middle-aged (approximately 41), aged (roughly 67) and long-lived (around 80). The study measured age-related changes in TCR beta repertoire diversity using deep sequencing normalized with unique cDNA molecular identifiers. The study analyzed two additional independent replicas of 1 million unique cDNA reads from the same blood draw for two donors, one aged 18 to 29 and one aged 80 or older.

Reading from cysteine to phenylalanine, the CDR3 counts 12 amino acids. The DNA shown is the 36-base CDR3, in frame from base 1. V is reduced by 2 bases and J by 7 bases, leaving a spacing of 6 bases between them. According to the germline V gene, CDR1 reads SGHTA and CDR2 reads FQGNSA. The roughly 39 donors, aged about 6 to 95 years, were systemically healthy Caucasian individuals from Russia. Each donor gave roughly 9 milliliters of peripheral blood, drawn into EDTA-treated Vacutainer tubes. Ficoll-Paque density-gradient centrifugation was used to isolate PBMCs, with at least 6.5 million per sample. Trizol reagent was used to extract total RNA from PBMCs, with at least 5.5 micrograms per sample. For every donor, an aliquot of PBMCs went through flow cytometry to measure the percentages of naive CD45RAhigh/CD27high T cells. The library was built by means of 5' RACE. Sequencing was carried out with an Illumina HiSeq 2500. A second PCR of roughly 6 to 11 cycles was run with a J-beta primer mix and a sample-barcoded 5' primer. A unique molecular identifier was introduced onto each TCR beta cDNA molecule by a template-switch 5' adaptor carrying 12 random nucleotides. Each sample yielded at least 2.5 million CDR3-containing paired-end reads. All of the RNA was converted into first-strand cDNA using the Mint cDNA synthesis kit, with a TRBC-specific oligonucleotide serving as the primer. All cDNA was treated with uracil-DNA glycosylase and then went through a first 18-cycle PCR with the universal primers M1SS and BC2_uni_R. The paper's processing steps were these. For normalization, 1 million high-quality reads were randomly selected from each sample, with every read carrying a distinct molecular identifier. Instead of being binned into consensus sequences, reads that shared molecular identifiers were thrown out. MiTCR, run with a Q25 quality threshold and the strictest error-elimination algorithm, handled CDR3 identification, clonotype clustering and error correction. A nonparametric unseen species model using Euler transformation provided a lower-bound estimate of total TCR beta diversity. Clones were called with MiXCR by TCRdb after fastp trimmed the public reads at Q25, and only in-frame beta chains were retained. Each CDR3 protein gets just one entry, which takes the most common genes and DNA from the rows behind it. In this record, the V and J calls reflect TCRdb's handling and not the investigators' own analysis. The sample includes 650,000 to 950,000 distinct CDR3 sequences, with roughly 44% observed a single time. The biggest ten clones account for approximately 20% of the sample.

Paper-wide results and their limitations: A strong correlation was found between observed TCR beta diversity and the percentage of naive T cells measured by flow cytometry. As age increased, observed TCR beta diversity per million T cells dropped in a roughly linear way, and a significant reduction was already evident by age around 41. Estimates of total diversity based on one million sequenced T cells were considered lower bounds and underestimates. Conclusive comparison of naive and antigen-experienced compartments was prevented by the profiling of bulk unsorted PBMCs. Donor CMV infection status was unknown, potentially confounding age-related changes in expanded clonotypes. Compared with the aged group, the long-lived group had more naive CD4+ T cells, fewer expanded clones and increased TCR diversity, suggesting age selection.

This clonotype was seen ten or more times. Its antigen specificity is not known. Base-call qualities are not available, and no considerably larger clone is one nucleotide away. Material: blood. The receptor comes from a man aged 55 to 70 in good health. Recombination joined TRBV7-2 with TRBJ1-5; the D segment cannot be called with confidence. The CDR3 corresponds to CASSLMGQPQHF. The nucleotide sequence is TGTGCCAGCAGCTTAATGGGGCAGCCCCAGCATTTT.